Below are 8 T cell receptor beta chains sequenced from a single sample in a study of cytomegalovirus exposure and HLA in healthy donors. Primers for the PCR totalled 60 Vbeta and 13 Jbeta. Profiling relied on immunoSEQ multiplex PCR, and the TCRdb table lists in-frame clones only, not all of them. The data contain under 200,000 clones, roughly 85% of them singletons. Sample: PBMCs. Source of these receptors: a woman between 18 and 29 years old in good health and CMV-seronegative.

This chain links TRBV11-2 with TRBJ1-5; TRBD1 matches 11 bases. The CDR3 has 18 residues. Trimming removed 5 bases from V and 0 bases from J; junction bases left unmatched: 9. Germline lookup yields CDR1 SGHAT and CDR2 FQNNGV. As DNA, the CDR3 is TGTGCCAGCAGCCCTGGGGACAGGGGGAAGTATAGCAATCAGCCCCAGCATTTT. As protein: CASSPGDRGKYSNQPQHF.

The chain combines TRBV18 with TRBJ1-1, with D unclear. Trimming took 6 bases from V and 5 from J, leaving 16 bases between them. This CDR3 is built from 14 residues. The V gene's germline CDR1 is KGHSH and CDR2 LQKENI. CDR3 amino acids: CASSKTGERTEAFF. The CDR3 DNA is TGTGCCAGCTCCAAGACGGGAGAAAGGACTGAAGCTTTCTTT. Variable domain in full (rest from reference TRBV18 and TRBJ1-1): NAGVMQNPRHLVRRRGQEARLRCSPMKGHSHVYWYRQLPEEGLKFMVYLQKENIIDESGMPKERFSAEFPKEGPSILRIQQVVRGDSAAYFCASSKTGERTEAFFGQGTRLTVV.

This sequence joins TRBV7-8 and TRBJ2-7; TRBD2 agrees at 14 bases. CDR3 length: 16 amino acids. J was trimmed by 2 bases and V by 4 bases; bases with no gene match: 4. Germline lookup yields CDR1 SGHVS and CDR2 FQNEAQ. The CDR3 region is CASSSGTSGRTYEQYV. The CDR3 bases are TGTGCCAGCAGCTCTGGGACTAGCGGGAGAACCTACGAGCAGTACGTC.

This chain joins TRBV27 and TRBJ1-6, with D possibly being TRBD1 (5 bases). Looked up from germline, CDR1 is MNHEY and CDR2 is SMNVEV (reference sequence). This CDR3 has 13 amino acids. The V and J ends lost 7 bases and 7 bases respectively, with 11 bases between them. The CDR3 sequence is CASTGRVNSPLHF. DNA of the CDR3: TGTGCCAGCACAGGCAGGGTCAATTCACCCCTCCACTTT.

The chain links TRBV29-1 to TRBJ1-1; D is unresolved. Trimming took off 7 bases at V and 3 bases at J, with 15 bases between the two ends. CDR3 length: 13 amino acids. Per the germline V gene, CDR1 is SQVTM and CDR2 is ANQGSEA. CDR3 in amino acids: CSARGQDYTEAFF. CDR3 sequence (DNA): TGCAGCGCCCGAGGGCAGGATTACACTGAAGCTTTCTTT. Full variable domain (rest looked up from reference TRBV29-1 and TRBJ1-1): SAVISQKPSRDICQRGTSLTIQCQVDSQVTMMFWYRQQPGQSLTLIATANQGSEATYESGFVIDKFPISRPNLTFSTLTVSNMSPEDSSIYLCSARGQDYTEAFFGQGTRLTVV.

The chain has TRBV11-3 and TRBJ2-1; D uncertain. CDR3 length equals 14 residues. Deletions cut 2 bases from V and 1 base from J, with 6 bases between. CDR1 is SGHNT, CDR2 YENEEA, per germline. The CDR3 reads CASSLFSSYNEQFF. The CDR3 DNA reads TGTGCCAGCAGCTTATTTTCATCCTACAATGAGCAGTTCTTC.

V is TRBV19 and J is TRBJ1-4; D perhaps matches TRBD1 (5 bases). This CDR3 comprises 13 residues. V lost 5 bases and J 8 bases, leaving 12 bases between the germline ends. CDR1 LNHDA and CDR2 SQIVND come from the germline V gene (reference sequence). The CDR3 loop reads CASSPGWGEKLFF. The DNA of the CDR3 is TGTGCCAGTAGTCCTGGGTGGGGCGAAAAACTGTTTTTT. The variable domain in full, completed from reference TRBV19 and TRBJ1-4, reads DGGITQSPKYLFRKEGQNVTLSCEQNLNHDAMYWYRQDPGQGLRLIYYSQIVNDFQKGDIAEGYSVSREKKESFPLTVTSAQKNPTAFYLCASSPGWGEKLFFGSGTQLSVL.

The chain carries TRBV7-9 and TRBJ1-5, with D possibly being TRBD1 (6 bases). V lost 1 base to trimming and J lost 1 base, with 11 bases between them. The CDR3 has 16 residues. Germline V gene lookup returns CDR1 SEHNR and CDR2 FQNEAQ (reference sequence). The CDR3, as DNA: TGTGCCAGCAGCTTAGATTTCGGACAGAGCAATCAGCCCCAGCATTTT. Its protein is CASSLDFGQSNQPQHF.